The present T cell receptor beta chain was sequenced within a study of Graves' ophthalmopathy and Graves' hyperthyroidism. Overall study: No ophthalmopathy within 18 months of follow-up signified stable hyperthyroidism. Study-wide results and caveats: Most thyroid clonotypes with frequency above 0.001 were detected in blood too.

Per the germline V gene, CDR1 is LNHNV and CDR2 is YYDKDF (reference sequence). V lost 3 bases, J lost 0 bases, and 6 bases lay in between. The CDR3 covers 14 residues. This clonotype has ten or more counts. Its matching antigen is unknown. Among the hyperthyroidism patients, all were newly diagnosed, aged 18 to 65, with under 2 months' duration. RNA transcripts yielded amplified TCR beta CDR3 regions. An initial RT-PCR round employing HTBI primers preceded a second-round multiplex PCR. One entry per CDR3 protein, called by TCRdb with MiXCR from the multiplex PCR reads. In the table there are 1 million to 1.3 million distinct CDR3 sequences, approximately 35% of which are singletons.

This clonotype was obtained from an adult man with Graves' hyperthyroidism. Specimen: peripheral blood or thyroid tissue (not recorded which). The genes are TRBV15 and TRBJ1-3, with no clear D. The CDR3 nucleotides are TGTGCCACCAGCAGTGAGAGCTCTGGAAACACCATATATTTT. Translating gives CATSSESSGNTIYF.